The sequence of this T cell receptor beta chain was determined in a study of CXCR3-negative and CXCR3-positive naive CD8 T cells. Study background: Some 150 million TRB reads in total, about 1.5 +/- 0.3 million per library.

Judged by frequency, this clonotype is medium-sized (0.01 to 0.1%). Germline CDR1 MNHNS, CDR2 SASEGT. The CDR3 loop spans 14 amino acids. The TRB cDNA libraries were prepared by 5' RACE with UMI labels. TCRdb re-called the 5' RACE reads; every CDR3 protein appears as one record, without DNA. This sample's table reports 20,000 to 25,000 distinct CDR3 sequences. The clonotype originates from a human donor in good health. Some clones in this sample may be carry-over from other donors' samples. V is TRBV6-1 and J is TRBJ1-4; lacking DNA, the TRBD1 call made by TCRdb goes unchecked. The sequencing sample was made of memory CD8+ T cells from blood. The chain's CDR3 is CASSEGAGNEKLFF.